This is a list of T cell receptor beta chains from one sample in a study of T-cell memory formation after mild COVID-19. TCRdb reprocessed the 5' RACE reads with MiXCR, giving one entry per CDR3 protein. The sample holds approximately 580,000 distinct CDR3 sequences, about 20% seen once. What was sequenced was PBMCs or a T cell subset sorted from them (not recorded which). All receptors come from an adult woman who had mild COVID-19 (a few samples of this study predate the infection). Cell type and time point are not known. The CDR3 runs from the conserved cysteine through the conserved F or W. D genes are given only for firm matches. Not all rows give a size; the values are once, few, many and, for expanded clones, a class.

D gene: TRBD1; J gene: TRBJ1-6; clone size: few; V gene: TRBV4-1; CDR3 DNA: TGCGCCAGCAGCCACCCGGGACAGGCAAATTCACCCCTCCACTTT; CDR3 protein: CASSHPGQANSPLHF
D gene: .; J gene: TRBJ1-1; clone size: few; V gene: TRBV10-3; CDR3 DNA: TGTGCCATCAGCATATCGGGACTCGTGAACACTGAAGCTTTCTTT; CDR3 protein: CAISISGLVNTEAFF
D gene: .; J gene: TRBJ2-3; clone size: .; V gene: TRBV5-6; CDR3 DNA: TGTGCCAGCAGCTTGAGGTTCGGCCCGAGCACAGATACGCAGTATTTT; CDR3 protein: CASSLRFGPSTDTQYF
D gene: .; J gene: TRBJ1-2; clone size: .; V gene: TRBV5-1; CDR3 DNA: TGCGCCAGCAAACCCCGCCAGACAGTTCTTACCCATGGCTACACCTTC; CDR3 protein: CASKPRQTVLTHGYTF
D gene: .; J gene: TRBJ1-1; clone size: .; V gene: TRBV15; CDR3 DNA: TGTGCCACCAGCACCGACTTGGGACGGGCGAACACTGAAGCTTTCTTT; CDR3 protein: CATSTDLGRANTEAFF
D gene: .; J gene: TRBJ2-3; clone size: .; V gene: TRBV12-3/TRBV12-4; CDR3 DNA: TGTGCCAGCAGTTTAGGAGCGGTTCAACTCACAGATACGCAGTATTTT; CDR3 protein: CASSLGAVQLTDTQYF
D gene: .; J gene: TRBJ1-1; clone size: .; V gene: TRBV5-1; CDR3 DNA: TGCGCCAGCAGCGAAAACGTAGGAGGCACTGAAGCTTTCTTT; CDR3 protein: CASSENVGGTEAFF
D gene: TRBD1; J gene: TRBJ2-2; clone size: many; V gene: TRBV7-9; CDR3 DNA: TGTGCCAGCAGCGCCGGGACAGGAAACACCGGGGAGCTGTTTTTT; CDR3 protein: CASSAGTGNTGELFF
D gene: .; J gene: TRBJ2-2; clone size: few; V gene: TRBV4-3; CDR3 DNA: TGCGCCAGCAGCCAAGATCTTATAAGCAGGGTCCGAGACACCGGGGAGCTGTTTTTT; CDR3 protein: CASSQDLISRVRDTGELFF
D gene: TRBD2; J gene: TRBJ2-3; clone size: .; V gene: TRBV3-1; CDR3 DNA: TGTGCCAGCAGAGGGGGGACTAGCGGAGGAGATACGCAGTATTTT; CDR3 protein: CASRGGTSGGDTQYF
D gene: .; J gene: TRBJ1-2; clone size: few; V gene: TRBV20-1; CDR3 DNA: TGCAGTTTACCCCTTAACTATGGCTACACCTTC; CDR3 protein: CSLPLNYGYTF
D gene: TRBD1; J gene: TRBJ2-6; clone size: .; V gene: TRBV5-1; CDR3 DNA: TGCGCCAGCTTAGAATCGACAGGGGTAATTGTGGACTCTGGGGCCAACGTCCTGACTTTC; CDR3 protein: CASLESTGVIVDSGANVLTF
D gene: TRBD2; J gene: TRBJ2-1; clone size: .; V gene: TRBV9; CDR3 DNA: TGTGCCAGCAGCGTAGGTGCGGGGGTCGTCTACAATGAGCAGTTCTTC; CDR3 protein: CASSVGAGVVYNEQFF
D gene: .; J gene: TRBJ2-1; clone size: few; V gene: TRBV5-1; CDR3 DNA: TGCGCCAGCAGCTTTGTACAGGATTCCTACAATGAGCAGTTCTTC; CDR3 protein: CASSFVQDSYNEQFF
D gene: TRBD1; J gene: TRBJ2-2; clone size: .; V gene: TRBV10-3; CDR3 DNA: TGTGCCATCAGTGCTGGCAGGGGGCGGGGCGACACCGGGGAGCTGTTTTTT; CDR3 protein: CAISAGRGRGDTGELFF
D gene: TRBD2; J gene: TRBJ2-3; clone size: few; V gene: TRBV5-1; CDR3 DNA: TGCGCCAGCAGCGGGCCGGGACTAGCTAGCACAGATACGCAGTATTTT; CDR3 protein: CASSGPGLASTDTQYF
D gene: .; J gene: TRBJ2-2; clone size: few; V gene: TRBV15; CDR3 DNA: TGTGCCACCAGCTGGGCTAGAACTCCCGGGGAGCTGTTTTTT; CDR3 protein: CATSWARTPGELFF
D gene: TRBD1; J gene: TRBJ2-1; clone size: .; V gene: TRBV5-1; CDR3 DNA: TGCGCCAGCAGCTTGGACAGGGGGGACAATGAGCAGTTCTTC; CDR3 protein: CASSLDRGDNEQFF
D gene: .; J gene: TRBJ2-1; clone size: few; V gene: TRBV5-5; CDR3 DNA: TGTGCCAGCAGCTCGGACCCACCGGGACCGACCTACAATGAGCAGTTCTTC; CDR3 protein: CASSSDPPGPTYNEQFF
D gene: .; J gene: TRBJ2-5; clone size: few; V gene: TRBV27; CDR3 DNA: TGTGCCAGCAGTCAAAGACAGCAAGAGACCCAGTACTTC; CDR3 protein: CASSQRQQETQYF
D gene: TRBD1; J gene: TRBJ1-1; clone size: .; V gene: TRBV5-4; CDR3 DNA: TGTGCCAGCAGCTCGCGACAGGGCGGCGGCACTGAAGCTTTCTTT; CDR3 protein: CASSSRQGGGTEAFF
D gene: .; J gene: TRBJ2-5; clone size: few; V gene: TRBV12-3/TRBV12-4; CDR3 DNA: TGTGCCAGCAGCCCTCTCAGGATTAAAGAGACCCAGTACTTC; CDR3 protein: CASSPLRIKETQYF
D gene: .; J gene: TRBJ2-6; clone size: .; V gene: TRBV7-8; CDR3 DNA: TGTGCCAGCAGCCCCTATCAGGAATTTGGGGCCAACGTCCTGACTTTC; CDR3 protein: CASSPYQEFGANVLTF
D gene: .; J gene: TRBJ1-1; clone size: .; V gene: TRBV5-6; CDR3 DNA: TGTGCCAGCAGCTACATCGACACTGAAGCTTTCTTT; CDR3 protein: CASSYIDTEAFF
D gene: .; J gene: TRBJ2-7; clone size: many; V gene: TRBV6-2/TRBV6-3; CDR3 DNA: TGTGCCAGCAGTCTAGGCCCAGTTTACGAGCAGTACTTC; CDR3 protein: CASSLGPVYEQYF
D gene: .; J gene: TRBJ2-5; clone size: .; V gene: TRBV2; CDR3 DNA: TGTGCCAGCAGCCCGGAGACCGAAGAGACCCAGTACTTC; CDR3 protein: CASSPETEETQYF
D gene: .; J gene: TRBJ1-5; clone size: many; V gene: TRBV30; CDR3 DNA: TGTGCCTGGAGTAATTTGGGATCGAATCAGCCCCAGCATTTT; CDR3 protein: CAWSNLGSNQPQHF
D gene: .; J gene: TRBJ2-1; clone size: few; V gene: TRBV4-1; CDR3 DNA: TGCGCCAGCAGCCTACGGGAAGGGCAACTCACTGAGCAGTTCTTC; CDR3 protein: CASSLREGQLTEQFF
D gene: TRBD1; J gene: TRBJ1-2; clone size: few; V gene: TRBV29-1; CDR3 DNA: TGCAGCGTAAAGGGACAGTCTTATGGCTACACCTTC; CDR3 protein: CSVKGQSYGYTF
D gene: .; J gene: TRBJ2-3; clone size: .; V gene: TRBV10-3; CDR3 DNA: TGTGCCATCAGTGAGGCGCATGCAGGTAGTGGCACAGATACGCAGTATTTT; CDR3 protein: CAISEAHAGSGTDTQYF
D gene: .; J gene: TRBJ2-1; clone size: few; V gene: TRBV12-3/TRBV12-4; CDR3 DNA: TGTGCCAGCAGTTTGAGGCTAGGCAATGAGCAGTTCTTC; CDR3 protein: CASSLRLGNEQFF
D gene: TRBD1; J gene: TRBJ2-7; clone size: .; V gene: TRBV4-1; CDR3 DNA: TGCGCCAGCAGCCAATTCCGGGACAGGGGAAACTACGAGCAGTACTTC; CDR3 protein: CASSQFRDRGNYEQYF
D gene: .; J gene: TRBJ2-5; clone size: .; V gene: TRBV20-1; CDR3 DNA: TGCAGTGCTAGACCCATCCAGCGGTCCCAAGAGACCCAGTACTTC; CDR3 protein: CSARPIQRSQETQYF
D gene: .; J gene: TRBJ1-1; clone size: few; V gene: TRBV12-3/TRBV12-4; CDR3 DNA: TGTGCCAGCAGTTTATTTAACACTGAAGCTTTCTTT; CDR3 protein: CASSLFNTEAFF